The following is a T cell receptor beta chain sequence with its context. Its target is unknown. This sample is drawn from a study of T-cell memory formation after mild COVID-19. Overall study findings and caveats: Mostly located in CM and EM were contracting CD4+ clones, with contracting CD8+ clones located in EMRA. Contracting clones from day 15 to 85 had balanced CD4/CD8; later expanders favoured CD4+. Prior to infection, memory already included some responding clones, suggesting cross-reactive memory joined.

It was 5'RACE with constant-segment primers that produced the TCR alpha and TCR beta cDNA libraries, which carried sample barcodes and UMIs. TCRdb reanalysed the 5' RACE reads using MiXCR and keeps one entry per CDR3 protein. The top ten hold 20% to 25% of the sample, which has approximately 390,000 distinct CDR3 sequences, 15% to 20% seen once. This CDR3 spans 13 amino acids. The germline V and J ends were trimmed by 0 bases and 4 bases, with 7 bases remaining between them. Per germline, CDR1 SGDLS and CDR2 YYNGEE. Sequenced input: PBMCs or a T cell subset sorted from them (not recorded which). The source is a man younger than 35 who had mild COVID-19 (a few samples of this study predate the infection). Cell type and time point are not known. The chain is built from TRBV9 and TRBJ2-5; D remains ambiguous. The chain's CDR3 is CASSVGVPETQYF. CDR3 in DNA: TGTGCCAGCAGCGTAGGGGTCCCAGAGACCCAGTACTTC.